The 30 T cell receptor beta chains below were found in one sample sequenced in a study of T-cell reconstitution after alpha-beta-depleted transplantation in children. Researchers prepared the TCRbeta library using unique molecular identifiers, the study reports. TCRdb recomputed calls from the PCR reads with MiXCR, one row per CDR3 protein. This sample has around 800,000 distinct CDR3 sequences; approximately 15% occur once, and the top ten carry about 4.6%. The source material was PBMCs, mostly from graft donor cells, sampled 360 days after TCRalphabeta/CD19-depleted stem cell transplant. Every receptor here comes from a male patient younger than 18 who had a stem cell transplant for acute lymphoblastic leukemia, so the T cells may come from the graft donor.

A few counts support this clonotype. The chain employs TRBV20-1 and TRBJ1-1, with 8 bases fitting TRBD1. The CDR3 contains 14 residues. Germline CDR1 DFQATT, CDR2 SNEGSKA (reference sequence). DNA of the CDR3: TGCAGCACCCATTTTAACAGGGGGGGGACTGAAGCTTTCTTT. Its translation is CSTHFNRGGTEAFF.

The gene calls are TRBV19 and TRBJ2-3; D perhaps matches TRBD2 (6 bases). The CDR3 has 16 amino acids. Trimming pared 5 bases from V and 4 bases from J, leaving 19 bases between. CDR1 LNHDA and CDR2 SQIVND come from the germline V gene (reference sequence). The CDR3 region has the DNA TGTGCCAGTAGTCCTGCCCCGGGAGTTTCTTCAGATACGCAGTATTTT. It translates to CASSPAPGVSSDTQYF.

The chain uses TRBV25-1 and TRBJ1-2; the D gene is possibly TRBD1 (5 bases). Between the trimmed V and J ends, which lost 8 bases and 4 bases, there was a span of 8 bases. The CDR3 contains 11 residues. CDR1 is MGHDK, CDR2 SYGVNS, per germline. This chain's CDR3 is CASWGPYGYTF. The DNA for the CDR3 is TGTGCCAGCTGGGGCCCCTATGGCTACACCTTC.

The chain carries TRBV3-1 and TRBJ1-2; D gene ambiguous. V lost 2 bases and J lost 4, with 11 bases in between. Germline V CDR1 and CDR2: LGHDT, YNNKEL (reference sequence). This CDR3 comprises 14 residues. The DNA for the CDR3 is TGTGCCAGCAGCCAACACTCAGGAGTCTATGGCTACACCTTC. Translation: CASSQHSGVYGYTF.

In its sample, this clonotype was seen many times. V is TRBV7-9 and J is TRBJ1-2; D is perhaps TRBD1 (5 bases). Germline CDR1 and CDR2: SEHNR and FQNEAQ (reference sequence). Trimming took 1 base from V and 4 from J, leaving 13 bases between them. The CDR3 totals 15 residues. The CDR3 DNA follows: TGTGCCAGCAGCTTAGTTGGACAAACCTCCTATGGCTACACCTTC. This encodes CASSLVGQTSYGYTF.

J is TRBJ1-1 and V is TRBV7-2; TRBD1 agrees at 8 bases. J was trimmed by 0 bases and V by 5 bases; bases with no gene match: 8. The CDR3 loop spans 16 amino acids. The germline V gene encodes CDR1 SGHTA and CDR2 FQGNSA. The CDR3 region is CASSPWQGALNTEAFF. The CDR3 DNA follows: TGTGCCAGCAGCCCCTGGCAGGGGGCCTTGAACACTGAAGCTTTCTTT.

The chain carries TRBV12-3 or TRBV12-4 and TRBJ1-1; tentatively, D is TRBD1 (5 bases). The CDR3 runs 14 residues. The germline V and J ends were trimmed by 5 bases and 0 bases, with 10 bases remaining between them. CDR3 region: CASSGGGVNTEAFF. CDR3 nucleotides: TGTGCCAGCAGTGGGGGGGGGGTGAACACTGAAGCTTTCTTT.

The table lists this clonotype with a few counts. The gene calls are TRBV7-9 and TRBJ2-2; D uncertain. This CDR3 spans 16 amino acids. Per germline, CDR1 SEHNR and CDR2 FQNEAQ (reference sequence). Trimming stripped 4 bases from V and 4 bases from J, with 16 bases between. The chain's CDR3 is CASSSGSPSTTGELFF. The CDR3 coding sequence is TGTGCCAGCAGCTCCGGGTCCCCTAGTACCACCGGGGAGCTGTTTTTT.

This clonotype has a count of ten or more. The chain carries TRBV12-3 or TRBV12-4 and TRBJ1-5; D possibly corresponds to TRBD1 (6 bases). The V gene lost 4 bases and the J gene lost 5 bases, with 12 bases spanning the gap. The CDR3 runs to 14 residues. The CDR3 DNA is TGTGCCAGCAGTTCAGGGGACCCCTATCAGCCCCAGCATTTT. It yields the protein CASSSGDPYQPQHF.

This clonotype has more than one count but fewer than ten. The CDR3 DNA is TGCGCCAGCAGCCAACCGGGACTAGAGCAGTTCTTC. It yields the protein CASSQPGLEQFF. The chain couples TRBV4-1 to TRBJ2-1; TRBD2 agrees at 7 bases. V lost 2 bases to trimming and J lost 10 bases; unmatched junction nucleotides: 2. The CDR3 length is 12 residues. Germline V lookup: CDR1 MGHRA, CDR2 YSYEKL.

This clonotype was counted ten times or more. This rearrangement joins TRBV29-1 to TRBJ2-1; TRBD2 matches 9 bases. Germline loops: CDR1 SQVTM, CDR2 ANQGSEA. The V segment lost 2 bases and the J segment 12 bases; nucleotides outside the gene matches: 5. CDR3 length equals 12 residues. In DNA form, the CDR3 reads TGCAGCGTTGAAAAGGCGGGAGGGAGGCAGTTCTTC. Its protein product is CSVEKAGGRQFF.

This clonotype was counted between two and nine times. The gene calls are TRBV7-2 and TRBJ2-1, with D unresolved. Germline V lookup: CDR1 SGHTA, CDR2 FQGNSA. V shed 4 bases and J shed 3 bases, with 13 bases lying between them. CDR3 length equals 15 residues. CDR3 nucleotide sequence: TGTGCCAGCAGCTCTAGTATCGCTGTCTACAATGAGCAGTTCTTC. It yields the protein CASSSSIAVYNEQFF.

V and J are TRBV12-3 or TRBV12-4 and TRBJ2-1; 10 bases map to TRBD2. The CDR3 runs to 14 residues. V gave up 3 bases and J gave up 6 bases; unmatched junction bases: 2. CDR3 loop: CASSFGLAVNEQFF. The CDR3 nucleotides are TGTGCCAGCAGTTTTGGACTAGCGGTCAATGAGCAGTTCTTC.

The chain combines TRBV12-3 or TRBV12-4 with TRBJ1-5; 7 bases line up with TRBD1. This CDR3 is 15 amino acids long. Germline trimming cut 5 bases from V and 4 bases from J; bases unmatched to any gene: 8. CDR3 region: CASSGGTARNQPQHF. CDR3 sequence (DNA): TGTGCCAGCAGTGGCGGGACAGCAAGAAATCAGCCCCAGCATTTT.

This clonotype was counted between two and nine times. This chain connects TRBV18 to TRBJ2-5; D remains ambiguous. Per the germline V gene, CDR1 is KGHSH and CDR2 is LQKENI. CDR3 length equals 11 residues. V lost 8 bases and J 5 bases, leaving 9 bases between the germline ends. The CDR3, as DNA: TGTGCCAGCCTCACCGGGGAGACCCAGTACTTC. Its protein product is CASLTGETQYF.

The CDR3 loop reads CASSLDIEQYF. The CDR3 DNA reads as TGTGCCAGCAGCTTGGACATCGAGCAGTACTTC. The rearrangement links TRBV5-6 to TRBJ2-7; D unresolved. Between the trimmed V and J ends, which lost 0 bases and 6 bases, there was a span of 4 bases. Germline V lookup: CDR1 SGHDT, CDR2 YYEEEE. This CDR3 spans 11 amino acids.

The gene calls are TRBV12-3 or TRBV12-4 and TRBJ2-1; no reliable D call. V shed 7 bases and J shed 0 bases, with 13 bases lying between them. CDR3 length: 15 amino acids. The CDR3 region has the DNA TGTGCCAGCAAAGGCCACCGACGCTCCTACAATGAGCAGTTCTTC. Protein sequence: CASKGHRRSYNEQFF.

This clonotype was observed a handful of times. The chain links TRBV5-6 to TRBJ2-2; 7 nucleotides line up with TRBD2. Germline lookup yields CDR1 SGHDT and CDR2 YYEEEE. V lost 3 bases and J lost 5; bases outside the gene matches: 10. The CDR3 has 16 residues. The CDR3 reads CASSSLAVHLTGELFF. In DNA form, the CDR3 reads TGTGCCAGCAGCTCCCTAGCGGTTCACTTAACCGGGGAGCTGTTTTTT.

Many counts were recorded for this clonotype. This chain connects TRBV15 to TRBJ2-1, with D tentatively TRBD1 or TRBD2 (5 bases each). This CDR3 is 15 amino acids long. Germline CDR1 and CDR2: LNHNV and YYDKDF (reference sequence). The germline V and J ends were trimmed by 0 bases and 8 bases, with 14 bases remaining between them. The CDR3: CATSREAPGTDEQFF. The CDR3 coding sequence is TGTGCCACCAGCAGAGAGGCCCCAGGGACCGATGAGCAGTTCTTC.

This clonotype has just a few counts. The V gene is TRBV20-1, the J gene TRBJ2-3, with D maybe TRBD2 (5 bases). This CDR3 contains 15 residues. Germline-derived CDR1 and CDR2 are DFQATT and SNEGSKA (reference sequence). The V and J ends lost 0 bases and 0 bases respectively, with 10 bases between them. The CDR3 nucleotides are TGCAGTGCTAGAGATCTAGCTAAAAGCACAGATACGCAGTATTTT. This sequence encodes CSARDLAKSTDTQYF.

This clonotype turned up a few times. V gene TRBV4-2 combines with J gene TRBJ2-1, with no clear D. The CDR3 has 14 amino acids. Looked up from germline, CDR1 is LGHNA and CDR2 is YNFKEQ. V was pared by 4 bases and J by 4 bases, with 11 bases between. DNA for the CDR3: TGTGCCAGCAGCCGCGCCCAAACGTACAATGAGCAGTTCTTC. Translated, it gives CASSRAQTYNEQFF.

This clonotype was observed once. The chain employs TRBV7-3 and TRBJ2-2; 10 bases are shared with TRBD2. V lost 6 bases to trimming and J lost 6 bases; unmatched junction nucleotides: 7. The CDR3 spans 15 residues. Germline assignment: CDR1 SGHTA and CDR2 FQGTGA. CDR3 in amino acids: CASRPNLAGAGELFF. The CDR3 DNA follows: TGTGCCAGCAGACCAAATCTAGCGGGAGCCGGGGAGCTGTTTTTT. The whole variable domain, filled in from reference TRBV7-3 and TRBJ2-2, reads GAGVSQTPSNKVTEKGKYVELRCDPISGHTALYWYRQSLGQGPEFLIYFQGTGAADDSGLPNDRFFAVRPEGSVSTLKIQRTERGDSAVYLCASRPNLAGAGELFFGEGSRLTVL.

This clonotype showed up just a few times. The CDR3 DNA is TGCAGTGGACTAGCGGGAGGGCTCAATGAGCAGTTCTTC. Translating gives CSGLAGGLNEQFF. V gene TRBV20-1 combines with J gene TRBJ2-1, with 14 bases identical to TRBD2. The V segment lost 7 bases and the J segment 6 bases; nucleotides outside the gene matches: 2. CDR3 size: 13 residues. Germline values: CDR1 DFQATT, CDR2 SNEGSKA (reference sequence).

This clonotype came up once. The chain carries TRBV7-9 and TRBJ2-1; D gene ambiguous. The CDR3 has 13 amino acids. CDR1 and CDR2 from the germline V gene are SEHNR and FQNEAQ (reference sequence). Trimming took 3 bases from V and 8 from J, leaving 11 bases between them. The chain's CDR3 is CASSFATVYEQFF. The CDR3 DNA reads as TGTGCCAGCAGCTTTGCCACGGTCTATGAGCAGTTCTTC.

There are a few counts of this clonotype. The rearrangement uses TRBV5-1 and TRBJ2-2, with 9 bases lining up with TRBD1. The CDR3 is 16 residues long. The J segment lost 1 base and the V segment lost 4 bases, leaving 5 bases of the junction unmatched. Per the germline V gene, CDR1 is SGHRS and CDR2 is YFSETQ. Here the CDR3 reads CASSKTGGRNTGELFF. For the CDR3, the DNA is TGCGCCAGCAGCAAGACAGGGGGACGGAACACCGGGGAGCTGTTTTTT. The complete variable domain, with remaining parts taken from reference TRBV5-1 and TRBJ2-2, reads KAGVTQTPRYLIKTRGQQVTLSCSPISGHRSVSWYQQTPGQGLQFLFEYFSETQRNKGNFPGRFSGRQFSNSRSEMNVSTLELGDSALYLCASSKTGGRNTGELFFGEGSRLTVL.

This clonotype was recorded a few times. V and J are TRBV4-1 and TRBJ2-1; D gene uncertain. With 5 bases removed from V and 0 bases from J, the gap between germline ends came to 20 bases. Germline CDR1 is MGHRA and CDR2 is YSYEKL. The CDR3 is made up of 18 amino acids. CDR3 sequence (DNA): TGCGCCAGCAGCTCTCGCAGACGCCTCCCCAGCTCCTACAATGAGCAGTTCTTC. This sequence encodes CASSSRRRLPSSYNEQFF.

This clonotype was seen at least ten times. The V call is TRBV12-3 or TRBV12-4, the J call TRBJ2-7, with 7 bases aligning to TRBD1. The ends lost 7 bases at V and 5 bases at J; junction bases unmatched: 5. This CDR3 is 12 amino acids long. For the CDR3, the DNA is TGTGCCAGCAAAGGGGACAGCCACGAGCAGTACTTC. Translating gives CASKGDSHEQYF.

The V and J genes are TRBV7-9 and TRBJ2-3, with 8 nucleotides matching TRBD1. This CDR3 is built from 15 residues. V gave up 5 bases and J gave up 2 bases; unmatched junction bases: 6. The V gene's germline CDR1 is SEHNR and CDR2 FQNEAQ (reference sequence). CDR3 in DNA: TGTGCCAGCAGCCCGGGACAGGTTAACACAGATACGCAGTATTTT. Translating gives CASSPGQVNTDTQYF.

This clonotype was detected a few times. The V gene is TRBV28, the J gene TRBJ2-7; maybe TRBD2 (6 bases). From germline, CDR1 is MDHEN and CDR2 SYDVKM. The CDR3 sequence is 14 residues long. V was clipped by 3 bases and J by 1 base, with 10 bases between them. CDR3 in DNA: TGTGCCAGCAGTTTCAGGAGGGTATCCTACGAGCAGTACTTC. Translated, it gives CASSFRRVSYEQYF.

The CDR3 DNA reads TGTGCCATCAGTGAGTCTTGGCTAGCGGATTCCTACGAGCAGTACTTC. Protein sequence: CAISESWLADSYEQYF. The chain combines TRBV10-3 with TRBJ2-7; TRBD2 matches at 7 bases. The CDR3 totals 16 residues. CDR1 ENHRY and CDR2 SYGVKD come from the germline V gene. Trimming at V came to 0 bases and at J to 1 base, leaving 6 bases not matched to a gene.